The 27 T cell receptor beta chains listed next were all sequenced from one sample in a study of lymphopenia after photon versus proton radiotherapy. Produced via immunoSEQ multiplex PCR; TCRdb's table is partial and in-frame only. The sample has tens of thousands of clones, roughly 87% seen once. This material consisted of peripheral blood, taken from a patient treated with photon-based radiotherapy. Receptor source: a man aged 40-49 years with gastric cancer.

As regards this clone: One end of the junction does not line up with germline, which may come from a read error. V usage is TRBV19 and J usage is TRBJ2-7; no firm D call. Germline-derived CDR1 and CDR2 are LNHDA and SQIVND (reference sequence). The CDR3 spans 13 residues. The CDR3 protein is CASSANPGEPRDF. The CDR3, as DNA: TGTGCCAGTAGTGCAAACCCCGGCGAGCCCCGGGACTTC.

In this sample, this clone turned up a few times. The chain uses TRBV30 and TRBJ1-6; 7 bases are shared with TRBD1. Germline assignment: CDR1 GTSNPN and CDR2 SVGIG (reference sequence). J gave up 10 bases and V 5 bases, and 2 bases lay outside the gene matches. There are 11 residues in the CDR3. CDR3 bases: TGTGCCTGGGACAGGGAATCACCCCTCCACTTT. Translating gives CAWDRESPLHF.

The gene calls are TRBV9 and TRBJ1-2; D might be TRBD1 (5 bases). Germline lookup yields CDR1 SGDLS and CDR2 YYNGEE. The CDR3 spans 14 residues. The germline V and J ends were trimmed by 0 bases and 7 bases, with 13 bases remaining between them. CDR3 protein: CASSVGQGLLGYTF. CDR3 DNA: TGTGCCAGCAGCGTAGGGCAGGGTCTGCTTGGCTACACCTTC. Full variable domain (rest looked up from reference TRBV9 and TRBJ1-2): DSGVTQTPKHLITATGQRVTLRCSPRSGDLSVYWYQQSLDQGLQFLIQYYNGEERAKGNILERFSAQQFPDLHSELNLSSLELGDSALYFCASSVGQGLLGYTFGSGTRLTVV.

V is TRBV19 and J is TRBJ1-1; 10 nucleotides match TRBD1. The CDR3 covers 16 residues. The V gene end was trimmed by 6 bases and the J gene end by 9 bases; junction bases not matched to a gene: 16. Germline CDR1 and CDR2: LNHDA and SQIVND (reference sequence). This CDR3 reads CASSLPRDRGRGQAFF. In DNA, the CDR3 is TGTGCCAGTAGCCTACCCCGGGACAGGGGCCGGGGTCAAGCTTTCTTT.

The V gene is TRBV2, the J gene TRBJ2-5; 10 bases line up with TRBD2. The V and J ends lost 1 base and 5 bases, in that order; junction bases with no gene match: 4. This CDR3 has 15 amino acids. The V gene's germline CDR1 is SNHLY and CDR2 FYNNEI. Here the CDR3 DNA reads TGTGCCAGCAGTGAAGTCGATAGCGGGGGGGAGACCCAGTACTTC. It yields the protein CASSEVDSGGETQYF.

The chain recombines TRBV2 with TRBJ2-2; D is uncertain. Germline CDR1 reads SNHLY; CDR2 reads FYNNEI. The CDR3 sequence is 14 residues long. V lost 6 bases, J lost 5 bases, and 13 bases lay in between. The CDR3 DNA follows: TGTGCCAGCAGCCCCATAAGGGATACCGGGGAGCTGTTTTTT. Protein product: CASSPIRDTGELFF.

The chain links TRBV4-3 to TRBJ2-7; maybe TRBD1 (6 bases). Trimming shortened V by 4 bases and J by 6 bases, and 13 bases separated the two germline ends. The CDR3 runs 13 residues. Germline V gene data show CDR1 as LGHNA and CDR2 as YSLEER. For the CDR3, the DNA is TGCGCCAGCAGCCTAAAGACAGGAACCGAGCAGTACTTC. Protein: CASSLKTGTEQYF.

This clone was recorded once. The chain has TRBV9 and TRBJ2-5, with no clear D. The CDR3 length is 15 residues. Trimming left V 0 bases short and J 5 bases short, with 14 bases between. CDR1 SGDLS and CDR2 YYNGEE come from the germline V gene. CDR3 residues: CASSVEALGGETQYF. The DNA of the CDR3 is TGTGCCAGCAGCGTAGAGGCCCTCGGTGGGGAGACCCAGTACTTC.

This clone was observed a few times. The chain uses TRBV2 and TRBJ1-5; tentatively, D is TRBD1 (5 bases). V lost 1 base and J 4 bases, leaving 5 bases between the germline ends. Germline V gene lookup returns CDR1 SNHLY and CDR2 FYNNEI. The CDR3 loop spans 13 amino acids. The CDR3 region has the DNA TGTGCCAGCAGTGAAGACAGGAATCAGCCCCAGCATTTT. It yields the protein CASSEDRNQPQHF.

The chain is built from TRBV7-9 and TRBJ1-4; 8 nucleotides line up with TRBD1. The CDR3 length is 13 residues. CDR1 and CDR2 (germline): SEHNR, FQNEAQ (reference sequence). V lost 5 bases to trimming and J lost 11 bases; unmatched junction nucleotides: 7. CDR3 in amino acids: CASSGRQGRKLFF. CDR3 nucleotides: TGTGCCAGCAGCGGAAGACAGGGGCGGAAACTGTTTTTT.

This clone showed up just a few times. This chain uses TRBV7-2 with TRBJ2-7, with D perhaps matching TRBD1 or TRBD2 (7 bases each). In germline, CDR1 is SGHTA, CDR2 FQGNSA. Trimming removed 4 bases from V and 2 bases from J, with 12 bases in between. This CDR3 region has 14 residues. CDR3 in amino acids: CASSSQGGPYEQYF. CDR3 bases: TGTGCCAGCAGCTCGCAGGGGGGGCCCTACGAGCAGTACTTC. Supplemented by reference TRBV7-2 and TRBJ2-7, the full variable domain reads GAGVSQSPSNKVTEKGKDVELRCDPISGHTALYWYRQSLGQGLEFLIYFQGNSAPDKSGLPSDRFSAERTGGSVSTLTIQRTQQEDSAVYLCASSSQGGPYEQYFGPGTRLTVT.

The rearrangement joins TRBV6-5 to TRBJ2-1, with TRBD1 matching 8 bases. Germline V CDR1 and CDR2: MNHEY, SVGAGI. V lost 4 bases and J lost 9; bases outside the gene matches: 11. The CDR3 is made up of 15 amino acids. The chain's CDR3 is CASSSGQGRRGEQFF. DNA of the CDR3: TGTGCCAGCAGTTCTGGACAGGGTCGTAGGGGTGAGCAGTTCTTC.

This sequence joins TRBV2 and TRBJ1-2; D remains ambiguous. CDR3 length: 11 residues. Germline CDR1 and CDR2: SNHLY and FYNNEI. Trimming pared 3 bases from V and 2 bases from J, leaving 1 base between. CDR3 sequence: CASSDNYGYTF. The DNA of the CDR3 is TGTGCCAGCAGTGACAACTATGGCTACACCTTC.

V and J are TRBV19 and TRBJ1-2; TRBD1 aligns across 11 bases. Germline trimming cut 4 bases from V and 7 bases from J; bases unmatched to any gene: 5. CDR3 length: 14 amino acids. The germline V gene encodes CDR1 LNHDA and CDR2 SQIVND (reference sequence). The CDR3, as DNA: TGTGCCAGTAGTAGGACAGGGGGCTTGTCTGGCTACACCTTC. Amino acids: CASSRTGGLSGYTF. The complete variable domain, with remaining parts taken from reference TRBV19 and TRBJ1-2, reads DGGITQSPKYLFRKEGQNVTLSCEQNLNHDAMYWYRQDPGQGLRLIYYSQIVNDFQKGDIAEGYSVSREKKESFPLTVTSAQKNPTAFYLCASSRTGGLSGYTFGSGTRLTVV.

The gene calls are TRBV7-2 and TRBJ1-4; no reliable D call. Trimming removed 1 base from V and 8 bases from J, with 11 bases in between. This CDR3 is 14 amino acids long. Germline V gene lookup returns CDR1 SGHTA and CDR2 FQGNSA. Here the CDR3 DNA reads TGTGCCAGCAGCTTAGTGACACTGGGGGAAAAACTGTTTTTT. Translating gives CASSLVTLGEKLFF.

The rearrangement uses TRBV5-1 and TRBJ2-2; 9 positions match TRBD1. The CDR3 contains 15 residues. The J segment lost 5 bases and the V segment lost 4 bases, leaving 6 bases of the junction unmatched. Germline V gene data show CDR1 as SGHRS and CDR2 as YFSETQ. The CDR3 coding sequence is TGCGCCAGCAGCGTACACAGGGGGCGGACCGGGGAGCTGTTTTTT. This codes for CASSVHRGRTGELFF.

The genes are TRBV7-2 and TRBJ2-3; TRBD1 agrees at 12 bases. Per the germline V gene, CDR1 is SGHTA and CDR2 is FQGNSA. The V gene end was trimmed by 3 bases and the J gene end by 0 bases; junction bases not matched to a gene: 7. This CDR3 has 18 residues. The CDR3 here is CASSLGTGGAGSTDTQYF. The DNA of the CDR3 is TGTGCCAGCAGCTTGGGGACAGGGGGCGCTGGGAGCACAGATACGCAGTATTTT.

This clone was detected once. Other DNA sequences of this sample code for an identical CDR3. The chain joins TRBV5-1 to TRBJ2-3; D may match TRBD1 or TRBD2 (5 bases each). Germline values: CDR1 SGHRS, CDR2 YFSETQ. CDR3 length equals 15 residues. Trimming left V 1 base short and J 4 bases short, with 13 bases between. CDR3 nucleotides: TGCGCCAGCAGCTTGAGAGGGGCGGGTGCAGATACGCAGTATTTT. It encodes CASSLRGAGADTQYF.

The chain carries TRBV5-8 and TRBJ1-4; 9 bases are a match to TRBD1. This CDR3 comprises 15 residues. V shed 1 base, J shed 13 bases, and the junction held 11 bases outside the gene matches. Per germline, CDR1 SGHTS and CDR2 YDEGEE. The CDR3 here is CASSLTDRGIGGLFF. CDR3 DNA: TGTGCCAGCAGCTTGACCGACAGGGGGATTGGAGGACTGTTTTTT.

This rearrangement joins TRBV9 to TRBJ1-2; D is uncertain. The germline gives CDR1 SGDLS, CDR2 YYNGEE. Trimming removed 0 bases at V and 8 bases at J, with 14 bases between. The CDR3 totals 14 residues. CDR3 amino acids: CASSVVGLPGGYTF. The CDR3 nucleotides are TGTGCCAGCAGCGTAGTTGGCCTGCCGGGGGGCTACACCTTC.

The chain carries TRBV27 and TRBJ2-5; 9 bases align to TRBD1. The CDR3 covers 17 residues. Trimming cost V 2 bases and J 5 bases; bases outside gene matches: 12. The germline V gene has CDR1 MNHEY and CDR2 SMNVEV (reference sequence). CDR3 sequence reads: CASSLGLGQGRWETQYF. In DNA form, the CDR3 reads TGTGCCAGCAGTTTAGGGCTCGGACAGGGGAGATGGGAGACCCAGTACTTC.

The chain combines TRBV5-1 with TRBJ2-2; no clear D. The germline V gene has CDR1 SGHRS and CDR2 YFSETQ. The CDR3 consists of 14 residues. V was shortened by 0 bases and J by 2 bases, with 5 bases between the two germline ends. This CDR3 is CASSLGSNTGELFF. CDR3 DNA: TGCGCCAGCAGCTTGGGCAGCAACACCGGGGAGCTGTTTTTT.

The V and J genes are TRBV12-5 and TRBJ2-1; no firm D call. V lost 0 bases to trimming and J lost 2 bases, with 8 bases between them. This CDR3 has 15 residues. The V gene's germline CDR1 is LGHNT and CDR2 FRNRAP. The CDR3 sequence: CASGLVAPAYNEQFF. The CDR3, as DNA: TGTGCTAGTGGTTTGGTCGCGCCGGCCTACAATGAGCAGTTCTTC.

The genes are TRBV6-1 and TRBJ1-2; the match to TRBD1 covers 10 bases. Trimming removed 4 bases from V and 1 base from J; junction bases left unmatched: 0. The germline gives CDR1 MNHNS, CDR2 SASEGT. The CDR3 covers 14 residues. The CDR3 sequence is CASSGTGGNYGYTF. The CDR3 nucleotides read TGTGCCAGCAGTGGGACAGGGGGTAACTATGGCTACACCTTC.

The chain combines TRBV2 with TRBJ1-2, with a possible D match to TRBD1 (5 bases). The V gene lost 5 bases and the J gene lost 6 bases, with 13 bases spanning the gap. Germline V gene data show CDR1 as SNHLY and CDR2 as FYNNEI. The CDR3 consists of 13 residues. CDR3 DNA: TGTGCCAGCAGTAAGGGGCAGGAGAATGGCTACACCTTC. Its translation is CASSKGQENGYTF.

This sequence joins TRBV7-2 and TRBJ1-1; D not resolved. V shed 2 bases and J shed 5 bases, with 15 bases lying between them. Germline V CDR1 and CDR2: SGHTA, FQGNSA. The CDR3 loop spans 15 amino acids. The CDR3 loop reads CASSLRGGRETEAFF. For the CDR3, the DNA is TGTGCCAGCAGCTTACGAGGCGGGCGGGAGACTGAAGCTTTCTTT.

This clone was seen a single time. The chain employs TRBV29-1 and TRBJ2-2; D is possibly TRBD2 (6 bases). V dropped 6 bases and J dropped 6 bases, with 11 bases sitting between them. In germline, CDR1 is SQVTM, CDR2 ANQGSEA. The CDR3 sequence is 12 residues long. CDR3 bases: TGCAGCGTCCGACTAGAGGCCGGGGAGCTGTTTTTT. This codes for CSVRLEAGELFF.